This T cell receptor (beta chain) is from a study of blood T cell repertoires in COVID-19. As for the study in general: Material from acute and convalescent COVID-19 was sourced from the United States, Italy and Spain. T cells, B-cell-depleted T cells, or PBMCs supplied cDNA or gDNA.

Authors' analysis steps: By means of reference gene primer amplification, nucleated cell counts were estimated. Method: immunoSEQ multiplex PCR; TCRdb's copy keeps in-frame clones and lacks some. The V and J calls and clone size come from that table; D and trimming were worked out from the DNA. This table has under 300,000 clones, nearly 90% appearing once. Two negative PCRs, clearance, or symptom resolution were required of recovered Cohort 3 donors. The germline V gene has CDR1 SGHRS and CDR2 YFSETQ. The CDR3 is made up of 14 amino acids. Trimming stripped 5 bases from V and 1 base from J, with 12 bases between.

The source is a woman aged 25 to 39 who had recovered from COVID-19. The sample was PBMCs or T cells enriched from blood (not recorded which). The V call is TRBV5-1, the J call TRBJ1-1; D is unresolved. CDR3 in DNA: TGCGCCAGCAGGAAAATAGAGGAGAACACTGAAGCTTTCTTT. Its translation is CASRKIEENTEAFF.